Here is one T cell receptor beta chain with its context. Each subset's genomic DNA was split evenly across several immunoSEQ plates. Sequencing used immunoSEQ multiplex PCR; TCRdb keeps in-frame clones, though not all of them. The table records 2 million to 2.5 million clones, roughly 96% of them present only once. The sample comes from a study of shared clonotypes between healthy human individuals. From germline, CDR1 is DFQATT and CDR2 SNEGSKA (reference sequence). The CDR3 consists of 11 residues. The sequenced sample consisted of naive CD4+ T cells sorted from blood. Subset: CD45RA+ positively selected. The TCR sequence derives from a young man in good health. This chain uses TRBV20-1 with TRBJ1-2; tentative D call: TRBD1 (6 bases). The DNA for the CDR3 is TGCATTTGCACAGGGTTGGATGGCTACACCTTC. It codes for CICTGLDGYTF.